Detailed here is one TCR beta chain. The sample is drawn from a study of cytomegalovirus exposure and HLA in healthy donors. TCRdb's table, derived via immunoSEQ multiplex PCR, lists solely in-frame clones and lacks some. This table holds 100,000 or so clones, less than 90% found once. The sequence came from a man aged 18-30 years in good health and CMV-seropositive. Sample: PBMCs.

CDR3 DNA sequence: TGTGCCAGTAGTTTGGGACTTACCTACGAGCAGTACTTC. The encoded protein is CASSLGLTYEQYF. The chain recombines TRBV19 with TRBJ2-5, with D perhaps matching TRBD2 (6 bases). The end of the DNA is better explained by TRBJ2-7, so the J call may be wrong. CDR3 size: 13 residues. Germline V CDR1 and CDR2: LNHDA, SQIVND (reference sequence).